This TCR beta chain is drawn from a study of T cell repertoires in cytomegalovirus infection. Study in general: Matching HLA type, along with CMV infection, was indicated by public TCR beta signatures.

Turning to this clonotype: Its cognate antigen is unknown.

Notes on the study in general: Ex vivo responses were dominated by HLA-C-restricted CMV-specific TCR beta clonotypes.

From the reads, TCRdb called clonotypes with MiXCR, one entry per CDR3 protein. The data show 200,000 to 250,000 distinct CDR3 sequences, 35% to 45% seen once. CDR1 LNHDA and CDR2 SQIVND come from the germline V gene (reference sequence). The CDR3 is 14 amino acids. The trim removed 7 bases at V and 0 bases at J, leaving 5 bases unmatched. Sequenced material: CD8+ T cells from cultured PBMCs, taken from culture after CMV antigen stimulation. This receptor was taken from a human donor in good health (CMV status not recorded). Some clones in this sample may be carry-over from other donors' samples. The chain recombines TRBV19 with TRBJ2-7; 8 bases map to TRBD2. CDR3: CASTPGLGSYEQYF. The CDR3 DNA is TGTGCCAGTACCCCGGGACTAGGCTCCTACGAGCAGTACTTC.